This T cell receptor (beta chain) was sequenced for a study of blood T cell repertoires in COVID-19. Study overall: From T cells, B-cell-depleted T cells, or PBMCs came the material, which was cDNA or gDNA.

Clones were read by immunoSEQ multiplex PCR, and TCRdb kept only the in-frame ones, dropping some. The sample shows under 250,000 clones, approximately 89% of them seen only once. Germline V gene sequence: CDR1 SGHDT, CDR2 YYEEEE. V was shortened by 4 bases and J by 9 bases, with 20 bases between the two germline ends. The CDR3 totals 15 residues. Sequencing used PBMCs or T cells enriched from blood (not recorded which). This clonotype was obtained from a woman aged 25 to 39 who had been exposed to COVID-19. The genes are TRBV5-6 and TRBJ2-1, with D possibly TRBD1 on 6 matching bases. The CDR3 bases are TGTGCCAGCAGCCCGCGGGTGGGACAAAATGTTGAGCAGTTCTTC. Encoded protein: CASSPRVGQNVEQFF.